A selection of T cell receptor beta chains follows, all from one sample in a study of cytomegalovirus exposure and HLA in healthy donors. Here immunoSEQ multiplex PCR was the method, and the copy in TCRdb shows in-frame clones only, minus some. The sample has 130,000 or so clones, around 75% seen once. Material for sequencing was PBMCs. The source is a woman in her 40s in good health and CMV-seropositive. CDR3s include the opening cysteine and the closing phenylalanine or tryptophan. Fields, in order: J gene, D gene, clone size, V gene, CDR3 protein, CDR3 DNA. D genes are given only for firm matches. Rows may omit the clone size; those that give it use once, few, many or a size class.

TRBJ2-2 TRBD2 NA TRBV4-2 CASSQASGANTGELFF TGTGCCAGCAGCCAAGCTAGCGGGGCGAACACCGGGGAGCTGTTTTTT
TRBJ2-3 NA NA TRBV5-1 CASSLARAGDTQYF TGCGCCAGCAGCTTGGCTAGGGCGGGAGATACGCAGTATTTT
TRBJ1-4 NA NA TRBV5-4 CASSLTGLGSEEKLFF TGTGCCAGCAGCTTGACAGGGTTAGGTAGTGAGGAAAAACTGTTTTTT
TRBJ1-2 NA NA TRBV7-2 CASSRGQGPAGTF TGTGCCAGCAGCAGGGGACAAGGCCCTGCGGGCACCTTC
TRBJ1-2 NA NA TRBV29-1 CSGLGIGGYGYTF TGCAGCGGCTTAGGGATCGGAGGATATGGCTACACCTTC
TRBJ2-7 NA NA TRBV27 CASSPGHNYEQYF TGTGCCAGCAGTCCGGGACACAACTACGAGCAGTACTTC
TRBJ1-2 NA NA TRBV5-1 CASSPGVLDYGYTF TGCGCCAGCAGCCCAGGGGTGTTGGACTATGGCTACACCTTC
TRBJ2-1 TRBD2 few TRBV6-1 CAIREVTGNEQFF TGTGCCATTCGGGAGGTGACGGGCAATGAGCAGTTCTTC
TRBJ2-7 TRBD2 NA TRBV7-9 CASRIGLAGSYEQYF TGTGCCAGCAGAATTGGACTAGCGGGGTCCTACGAGCAGTACTTC
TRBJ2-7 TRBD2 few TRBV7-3 CASSSQASGGYEQYF TGTGCCAGCAGCTCCCAGGCTAGCGGGGGCTACGAGCAGTACTTC
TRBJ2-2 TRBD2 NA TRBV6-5 CASSLAGATGELFF TGTGCCAGCTCCCTAGCGGGGGCGACCGGGGAGCTGTTTTTT
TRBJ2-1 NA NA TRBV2 CASSELSSFDEQFF TGTGCCAGCAGTGAACTGTCTAGCTTCGATGAGCAGTTCTTC
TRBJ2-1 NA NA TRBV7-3 CASSLGAGNEQFF TGTGCCAGCAGCTTAGGGGCGGGAAATGAGCAGTTCTTC
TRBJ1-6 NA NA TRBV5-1 CASSLGDSPHDSPLHF TGCGCCAGCAGCTTGGGCGACAGCCCTCATGATTCACCCCTCCACTTT
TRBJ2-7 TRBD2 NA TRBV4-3 CASSQVAAGENEQYF TGCGCCAGCAGCCAAGTTGCCGCGGGAGAAAACGAGCAGTACTTC
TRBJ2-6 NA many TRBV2 CASRGGVTSGANVLTF TGTGCCAGTAGAGGGGGGGTGACCTCTGGGGCCAACGTCCTGACTTTC
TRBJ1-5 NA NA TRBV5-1 CASSMGEGDSNQPQHF TGCGCCAGCAGCATGGGCGAGGGGGATAGCAATCAGCCCCAGCATTTT
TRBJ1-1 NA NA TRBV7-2 CASSLRVAEAFF TGTGCCAGCAGCTTGAGAGTGGCTGAAGCTTTCTTT
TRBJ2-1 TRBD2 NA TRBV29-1 CSAASGGPPRQQFF TGCAGCGCAGCTAGCGGGGGGCCACCGAGACAGCAGTTCTTC
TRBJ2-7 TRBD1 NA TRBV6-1 CASSLDRGPYEQYF TGTGCCAGCAGCCTCGACAGGGGACCCTACGAGCAGTACTTC
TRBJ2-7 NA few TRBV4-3 CASSQEQGSYEQYF TGCGCCAGCAGCCAAGAACAGGGTTCCTACGAGCAGTACTTC
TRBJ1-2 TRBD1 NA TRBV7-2 CASSDGQGETYGYTF TGTGCCAGCAGCGACGGACAGGGCGAAACCTATGGCTACACCTTC
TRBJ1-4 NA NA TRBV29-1 CSVEARSRGNEKLFF TGCAGCGTTGAGGCCAGATCCCGGGGTAATGAAAAACTGTTTTTT
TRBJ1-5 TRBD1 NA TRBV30 CAWSVGTGLGQPQHF TGTGCCTGGAGTGTTGGGACAGGGTTAGGCCAGCCCCAGCATTTT
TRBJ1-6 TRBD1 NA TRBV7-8 CASSFDRDSPLHF TGTGCCAGCAGCTTCGACAGGGATTCACCCCTCCACTTT
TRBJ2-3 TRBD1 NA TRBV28 CASSSSGGSIDTQYF TGTGCCAGCAGTTCCTCAGGGGGTAGTATAGATACGCAGTATTTT
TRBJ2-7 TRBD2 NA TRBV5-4 CASSLTSGEYEQYF TGTGCCAGCAGCTTAACTAGCGGAGAGTACGAGCAGTACTTC
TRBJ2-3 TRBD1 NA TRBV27 CASSLGAGTGTTDTQYF TGTGCCAGCAGTTTAGGGGCCGGGACAGGGACCACAGATACGCAGTATTTT
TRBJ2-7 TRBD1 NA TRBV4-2 CASSQEWTGERKQYF TGTGCCAGCAGCCAGGAGTGGACAGGGGAACGGAAACAGTACTTC
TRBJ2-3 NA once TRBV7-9 CASIRDLRADTQYF TGTGCCAGCATTAGAGATCTTCGGGCAGATACGCAGTATTTT
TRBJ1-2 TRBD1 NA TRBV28 CASSLSLRSRRQGRYGYTF TGTGCCAGCAGTTTGTCCCTTCGCAGCCGGAGACAGGGTCGGTATGGCTACACCTTC
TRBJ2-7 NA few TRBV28 CASSQGGLVEQYF TGTGCCAGCTCACAGGGGGGGTTGGTCGAGCAGTACTTC
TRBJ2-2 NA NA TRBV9 CASRQPLAHPNTGELFF TGTGCCAGCAGGCAACCCCTAGCGCACCCGAACACCGGGGAGCTGTTTTTT
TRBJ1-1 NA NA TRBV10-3 CAISESIGGLEAFF TGTGCCATCAGTGAGTCTATCGGGGGGCTGGAAGCTTTCTTT
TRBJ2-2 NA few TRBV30 CAWTRASNTGELFF TGTGCCTGGACGCGGGCTTCGAACACCGGGGAGCTGTTTTTT
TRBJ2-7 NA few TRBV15 CATSRSGNGGVDEQYF TGTGCCACCAGCAGATCCGGGAACGGGGGAGTGGACGAGCAGTACTTC
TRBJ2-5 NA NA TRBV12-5 CASGLGSPSAQYF TGTGCTAGTGGTTTGGGATCCCCGTCAGCGCAGTACTTC
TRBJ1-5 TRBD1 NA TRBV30 CAWSGGGQGSYSNQPQHF TGTGCCTGGAGTGGGGGGGGACAGGGCTCATATAGCAATCAGCCCCAGCATTTT
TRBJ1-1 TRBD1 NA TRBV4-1 CASSQMTGGREAFF TGCGCCAGCAGCCAAATGACAGGGGGGCGTGAAGCTTTCTTT